Shown below are 4 T cell receptor beta chains from a single sample sequenced in a study of blood T cell repertoires in COVID-19. Method: immunoSEQ multiplex PCR; TCRdb's copy keeps in-frame clones and lacks some. Here the sample spans about 170,000 clones, around 74% being singletons. Sequenced input: peripheral blood. These receptors came from a woman aged 80 or over with acute or convalescent COVID-19.

The chain links TRBV12-2 to TRBJ2-7; the DNA was not compared with TRBD2, the D call given in the table. TRBV12-2 is an annotated pseudogene. This CDR3 contains 16 residues. The CDR3 DNA sequence: TGTGCAAGTCGCTTAATCGAGGGTCCTCCTTCCTACGAGCAGTACTTC. Translation: CASRLIEGPPSYEQYF.

V usage is TRBV19 and J usage is TRBJ2-1, with 9 bases that match TRBD2. Per the germline V gene, CDR1 is LNHDA and CDR2 is SQIVND (reference sequence). Trimming at V came to 8 bases and at J to 4 bases, leaving 6 bases not matched to a gene. This CDR3 comprises 14 residues. Written as DNA, the CDR3 is TGTGCCAGTGTGAGCGGGAGGAGATACAATGAGCAGTTCTTC. Amino acids: CASVSGRRYNEQFF.

This chain uses TRBV7-8 with TRBJ1-2; TRBD1 might be the D (6 bases). This CDR3 has 14 residues. Trimming pared 2 bases from V and 4 bases from J, leaving 11 bases between. Germline V gene lookup returns CDR1 SGHVS and CDR2 FQNEAQ. As DNA, the CDR3 is TGTGCCAGCAGCTTACGACAGGATAGCTATGGCTACACCTTC. This codes for CASSLRQDSYGYTF.

In this sample, this clone turned up many times. The chain recombines TRBV28 with TRBJ1-5, with 9 bases that match TRBD1. Germline V gene lookup returns CDR1 MDHEN and CDR2 SYDVKM. With V trimmed by 6 bases and J by 1 base, 7 bases remained unmatched. The CDR3 contains 16 residues. This CDR3 is CASRRTGTGSNQPQHF. DNA of the CDR3: TGTGCCAGCAGACGAACCGGGACAGGGAGCAATCAGCCCCAGCATTTT.